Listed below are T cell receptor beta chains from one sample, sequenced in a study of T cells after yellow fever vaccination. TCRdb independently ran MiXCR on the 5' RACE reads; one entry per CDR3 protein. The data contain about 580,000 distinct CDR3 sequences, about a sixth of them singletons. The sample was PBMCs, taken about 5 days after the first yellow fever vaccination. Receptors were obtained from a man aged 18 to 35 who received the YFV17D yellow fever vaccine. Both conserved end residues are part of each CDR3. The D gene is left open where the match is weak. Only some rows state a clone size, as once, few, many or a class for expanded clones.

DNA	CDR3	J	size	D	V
TGTGCCAGCAGCGTAGGGCTAGCGGGGGGTTCTTACGAGCAGTACTTC	CASSVGLAGGSYEQYF	TRBJ2-7	NA	TRBD2	TRBV9
TGCGCCAGCAGCCAAGCTTGGGCGGCCGCAGCCGATACGCAGTATTTT	CASSQAWAAAADTQYF	TRBJ2-3	few	NA	TRBV4-1
TGTGCCATCAGTGAATTCGCCGGGGACACCGGGGAGCTGTTTTTT	CAISEFAGDTGELFF	TRBJ2-2	NA	NA	TRBV10-3
TGCAGTGGGCTCAGGACTAGCGGACAAGAGACCCAGTACTTC	CSGLRTSGQETQYF	TRBJ2-5	few	TRBD2	TRBV20-1
TGTGCCAGCAGCCGGGGCCTCGGACAGGGGGCTCTGAAACTCTCCTACGAGCAGTACTTC	CASSRGLGQGALKLSYEQYF	TRBJ2-7	NA	TRBD1	TRBV27
TGTGCCAGCAGCCAACACGAGCAGTTCTTC	CASSQHEQFF	TRBJ2-1	few	NA	TRBV3-1
TGCAGTGCTAAGGCTAGCGAGAGCACAGATACGCAGTATTTT	CSAKASESTDTQYF	TRBJ2-3	NA	NA	TRBV20-1
TGTGCCAGCAGACAAGTTACGGAGCAGTTCTTC	CASRQVTEQFF	TRBJ2-1	NA	NA	TRBV6-5
TGCGCCAGCAGCCTAGACAGACTAGGGGCCGGGGAGCTGTTTTTT	CASSLDRLGAGELFF	TRBJ2-2	NA	NA	TRBV5-1
TGTGCCAGCTCACCACTCGGTGAGGGTTCCTACGAGCAGTACTTC	CASSPLGEGSYEQYF	TRBJ2-7	NA	NA	TRBV18
TGTGCCACCAGCAGAGGGGACACTAGCGGGGCCAATGAGCAGTTCTTC	CATSRGDTSGANEQFF	TRBJ2-1	many	TRBD2	TRBV15